The 14 T cell receptor beta chains below all came from one sample that was sequenced in a study of control samples from healthy donors and cancer patients. Libraries were prepared by immunoSEQ multiplex PCR; TCRdb keeps only in-frame clonotypes and omits some of them. The data show 65,000 to 90,000 clones, around 93% seen once. Sequences were obtained from blood. Every receptor here comes from a woman in her twenties or thirties in good health.

In regard to this clone: Other DNA sequences from this sample encode an identical CDR3 as well. The rearrangement links TRBV27 to TRBJ2-1; TRBD2 matches at 9 bases. The CDR3 loop spans 17 amino acids. Trimming removed 4 bases from V and 5 bases from J; junction bases left unmatched: 12. CDR1 and CDR2 (germline): MNHEY, SMNVEV (reference sequence). CDR3 bases: TGTGCCAGCAGTTCCGAGACCAGACTAGCGGCCCACAATGAGCAGTTCTTC. This gives the protein CASSSETRLAAHNEQFF.

This chain joins TRBV20-1 and TRBJ2-7; D is possibly TRBD1 (5 bases). V shed 3 bases and J shed 2 bases, with 11 bases lying between them. Germline-derived CDR1 and CDR2 are DFQATT and SNEGSKA (reference sequence). This CDR3 contains 13 residues. Written as DNA, the CDR3 is TGCAGTGCTAGTTCGACAGAAACCTACGAGCAGTACTTC. This sequence encodes CSASSTETYEQYF.

The chain has TRBV6-5 and TRBJ2-2; TRBD1 might be the D (5 bases). Trimming stripped 2 bases from V and 0 bases from J, with 10 bases between. CDR3 length equals 16 residues. CDR1 is MNHEY and CDR2 is SVGAGI in the germline V gene. CDR3 DNA sequence: TGTGCCAGCAGTTACAGGACAAAACCGAACACCGGGGAGCTGTTTTTT. It specifies CASSYRTKPNTGELFF.

The rearrangement uses TRBV5-1 and TRBJ1-4; D remains unclear. Germline assignment: CDR1 SGHRS and CDR2 YFSETQ. Trimming cost V 1 base and J 0 bases, with 10 bases left between them. CDR3 size: 16 residues. The CDR3 DNA reads as TGCGCCAGCAGCTTGACCGTTGGGACAACTAATGAAAAACTGTTTTTT. It codes for CASSLTVGTTNEKLFF.

This chain links TRBV7-9 with TRBJ1-6, with TRBD1 matching over 8 bases. Unmatched junction bases numbered 9, after V lost 1 base and J lost 10 bases. Germline V gene data show CDR1 as SEHNR and CDR2 as FQNEAQ (reference sequence). CDR3 length equals 16 residues. The CDR3 here is CASSLGWRQGTSPLHF. The CDR3 DNA sequence: TGTGCCAGCAGCTTAGGGTGGAGACAGGGGACCTCACCCCTCCACTTT.

The J gene is TRBJ1-1, the V gene TRBV5-5; D call uncertain. The CDR3 is made up of 13 amino acids. Looked up from germline, CDR1 is SGHKS and CDR2 is YYEKEE (reference sequence). V lost 4 bases and J 3 bases, leaving 10 bases between the germline ends. DNA for the CDR3: TGTGCCAGCAGCCCGTCGGCACACACTGAAGCTTTCTTT. As protein: CASSPSAHTEAFF.

J is TRBJ1-2 and V is TRBV2; D is ambiguous. The germline V and J ends were trimmed by 7 bases and 8 bases, with 14 bases remaining between them. The V gene's germline CDR1 is SNHLY and CDR2 FYNNEI. The CDR3 contains 12 residues. The CDR3 loop is CASKTTESGYTF. The CDR3 bases are TGTGCCAGCAAGACAACTGAGTCGGGCTACACCTTC.

This chain uses TRBV5-8 with TRBJ1-2, with D possibly TRBD1 on 6 matching bases. The CDR3 contains 18 residues. V lost 0 bases, J lost 0 bases, and 18 bases lay in between. Germline CDR1 is SGHTS and CDR2 is YDEGEE. The CDR3, as DNA: TGTGCCAGCAGCTTGGCGTGGGTGCGGACAGCATCTAACTATGGCTACACCTTC. Translated: CASSLAWVRTASNYGYTF.

The chain carries TRBV23-1 and TRBJ1-1, with a tentative D call TRBD1 (5 bases). TRBV23-1 is recorded as an ORF, its role being uncertain. The CDR3 runs to 15 residues. The V gene lost 3 bases and the J gene lost 0 bases, with 11 bases spanning the gap. CDR3 sequence (DNA): TGCGCCAGCAGTCACCCGGGACCGATGAACACTGAAGCTTTCTTT. Translating gives CASSHPGPMNTEAFF.

The V gene is TRBV6-5, the J gene TRBJ1-1, with unresolved D. This CDR3 is built from 15 residues. V lost 0 bases, J lost 3 bases, and 11 bases lay in between. CDR1 MNHEY and CDR2 SVGAGI come from the germline V gene. CDR3 nucleotides: TGTGCCAGCAGTTACTCCGCAGGATTGGACACTGAAGCTTTCTTT. Translated, it gives CASSYSAGLDTEAFF.

This chain uses TRBV7-9 with TRBJ2-5; D uncertain. The germline V gene encodes CDR1 SEHNR and CDR2 FQNEAQ (reference sequence). There are 12 residues in the CDR3. V lost 0 bases and J 8 bases, leaving 7 bases between the germline ends. The CDR3 is CASSLALTTQYF. The DNA for the CDR3 is TGTGCCAGCAGCTTAGCGCTTACCACCCAGTACTTC.

The chain couples TRBV5-1 to TRBJ2-3; D not resolved. The ends were cut back, 2 bases at V and 1 base at J, with 8 bases in the middle. There are 14 residues in the CDR3. Looked up from germline, CDR1 is SGHRS and CDR2 is YFSETQ. The CDR3 loop reads CASSFQTGTDTQYF. The CDR3 coding sequence is TGCGCCAGCAGCTTCCAGACGGGCACAGATACGCAGTATTTT.

For the CDR3, the DNA is TGTGCCAGCAGTGAAGGGGGCCAGGGAGGCTACACCTTC. Translated, it gives CASSEGGQGGYTF. This chain joins TRBV6-1 and TRBJ1-2; tentatively, D is TRBD1 (5 bases). Germline V CDR1 and CDR2: MNHNS, SASEGT. Trimming stripped 1 base from V and 8 bases from J, with 11 bases between. This CDR3 has 13 residues.

This chain connects TRBV19 to TRBJ1-3; D gene unclear. Germline V gene sequence: CDR1 LNHDA, CDR2 SQIVND (reference sequence). This CDR3 is built from 14 residues. Between the trimmed V and J ends, which lost 1 base and 4 bases, there was a span of 8 bases. The CDR3 DNA is TGTGCCAGTAGTATAGGAACCAGGGGAAACACCATATATTTT. This gives the protein CASSIGTRGNTIYF.